The entry below describes one TCR beta chain. The antigen is not known. These data originate in a study of cytomegalovirus exposure and HLA in healthy donors. Study in general: Within the Caucasian-associated ancestry cluster were roughly 81% of the approximately 400 genotyped donors.

Study-wide results and caveats: It was taken for granted in presence/absence analyses that sequencing depth across donors was roughly uniform.

Germline V gene lookup returns CDR1 KGHSH and CDR2 LQKENI. V dropped 6 bases and J dropped 9; count of bases not matched to a gene: 10. This CDR3 comprises 16 residues. The PCR made use of 60 Vbeta and 13 Jbeta primers. In the source study's methods: The count from a later analysis was 79 million or so unique TCR beta chains, 9 million to 12 million of them shared. Profiling relied on immunoSEQ multiplex PCR, and the TCRdb table lists in-frame clones only, not all of them. V, J and clone size derive from that table, while D and trimming were established from the DNA sequence. The sample holds approximately 130,000 clones, about 86% seen once.

The sample consisted of PBMCs. The receptor comes from a woman in her 30s in good health and CMV-seronegative. J is TRBJ2-1 and V is TRBV18; 14 bases agree with TRBD2. The CDR3, as DNA: TGTGCCAGCTCTGGACTAGCGGGAGGTAGGGGCGGTGAGCAGTTCTTC. This codes for CASSGLAGGRGGEQFF. Filled out from reference TRBV18 and TRBJ2-1, the complete variable domain reads NAGVMQNPRHLVRRRGQEARLRCSPMKGHSHVYWYRQLPEEGLKFMVYLQKENIIDESGMPKERFSAEFPKEGPSILRIQQVVRGDSAAYFCASSGLAGGRGGEQFFGPGTRLTVL.